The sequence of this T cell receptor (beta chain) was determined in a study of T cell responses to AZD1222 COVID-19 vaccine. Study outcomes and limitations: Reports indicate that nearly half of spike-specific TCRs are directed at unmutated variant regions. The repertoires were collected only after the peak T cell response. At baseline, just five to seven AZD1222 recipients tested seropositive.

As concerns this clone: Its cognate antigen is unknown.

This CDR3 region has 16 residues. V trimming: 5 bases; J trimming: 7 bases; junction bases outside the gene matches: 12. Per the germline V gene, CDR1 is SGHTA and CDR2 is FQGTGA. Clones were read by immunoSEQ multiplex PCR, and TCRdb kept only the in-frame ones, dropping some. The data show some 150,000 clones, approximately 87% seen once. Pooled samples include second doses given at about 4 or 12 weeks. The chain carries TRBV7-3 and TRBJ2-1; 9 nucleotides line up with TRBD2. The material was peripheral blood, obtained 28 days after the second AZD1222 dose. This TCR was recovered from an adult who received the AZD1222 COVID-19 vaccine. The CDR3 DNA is TGTGCCAGCAGCCCGGCTGCGGGAGGGCTCGGGAATGAGCAGTTCTTC. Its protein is CASSPAAGGLGNEQFF.